These T cell receptor beta chains were read from a single sample in a study of OX40 agonist ivuxolimab in advanced cancers. Sequencing was performed with immunoSEQ multiplex PCR; in TCRdb, only in-frame clones are kept and a portion is missing. Of some 90,000 clones in the sample, 80% to 95% were seen once. This specimen consisted of CD4+ or CD8+ T cells sorted from blood, obtained in a trial of the OX40 agonist ivuxolimab. Source of these receptors: an adult with an advanced solid tumor such as melanoma, head and neck, liver or kidney cancer. Each CDR3 is given with its conserved first and last residue. Each record gives: J gene, D gene, clone size, V gene, CDR3 DNA, CDR3 protein. D genes are given only for firm matches. Where a row states a size, it is once, few, many or the class of an expanded clone; other rows omit it.

TRBJ2-2,.,.,TRBV2,TGTGCCAGCAGGGCGACGCACACCGGGGAGCTGTTTTTT,CASRATHTGELFF
TRBJ1-5,.,.,TRBV5-6,TGTGCCAGCAGCTTCGGCACCGATCAGCCCCAGCATTTT,CASSFGTDQPQHF
TRBJ2-7,TRBD1,.,TRBV5-1,TGCGCCAGCAGCTTGGGACAGGGAACGGACGAGCAGTACTTC,CASSLGQGTDEQYF
TRBJ2-7,.,.,TRBV7-9,TGTGCCAGCAGCTTATCCCAGGGTCGATCCTACGAGCAGTACTTC,CASSLSQGRSYEQYF
TRBJ2-3,.,.,TRBV4-2,TGTGCCAGCAGCCAAGACGACTTAGCGGCAATAACAGATACGCAGTATTTT,CASSQDDLAAITDTQYF
TRBJ1-1,.,.,TRBV30,TGTGCCTGGAGTAAAAGGGTGAACACTGAAGCTTTCTTT,CAWSKRVNTEAFF
TRBJ2-1,TRBD2,.,TRBV7-3,TGTGCCAGCAGCTTATCGGGGCGGGAGTTCACCTACAATGAGCAGTTCTTC,CASSLSGREFTYNEQFF
TRBJ2-7,.,.,TRBV16,TGTGCCAGCAGCCAATCGGGAGGAACCTACGAGCAGTACTTC,CASSQSGGTYEQYF
TRBJ1-5,.,.,TRBV27,TGTGCCAGCAGTCTTACAGGGCCCCCAGCTAATCAGCCCCAGCATTTT,CASSLTGPPANQPQHF
TRBJ2-5,.,.,TRBV5-5,TGTGCCAGCAGCTTCCAAGAGACCCAGTACTTC,CASSFQETQYF
TRBJ2-5,.,.,TRBV9,TGTGCCAGCAGCGTAGGGGTTCAGGGGAACGGAGAGACCCAGTACTTC,CASSVGVQGNGETQYF
TRBJ2-7,TRBD1,.,TRBV7-2,TGTGCCAGCAGCATAGGGACAGCCGCCTACGAGCAGTACTTC,CASSIGTAAYEQYF
TRBJ1-1,TRBD1,.,TRBV19,TGTGCCAGTATCCCTGGGACAGGGAACACTGAAGCTTTCTTT,CASIPGTGNTEAFF
TRBJ2-3,.,.,TRBV6-1,TGTGCCAGCAGTGCCGGACGACCCGAAGATACGCAGTATTTT,CASSAGRPEDTQYF
TRBJ2-3,.,.,TRBV6-6,TGTGCCAGCAGTTCCCGGGGTGCGTCAGATACGCAGTATTTT,CASSSRGASDTQYF
TRBJ1-6,TRBD1,.,TRBV7-8,TGTGCCAGCAGCCCCGGACAGGGAAACAATTCACCCCTCCACTTT,CASSPGQGNNSPLHF
TRBJ1-2,.,.,TRBV19,TGTGCCAGTAGTAGAACAGATTATGGCTACACCTTC,CASSRTDYGYTF
TRBJ2-7,.,.,TRBV28,TGTGCCAGCAGTTCCCCCGGGGCAGCCACCTACGAGCAGTACTTC,CASSSPGAATYEQYF
TRBJ2-3,.,.,TRBV6-1,TGTGCCAGTTTTACCGGGGCCCAAAATTATTTT,CASFTGAQNYF
TRBJ2-1,TRBD1,once,TRBV19,TGTGCCAGCGCGACAGGGGCAATGACCTACAATGAGCAGTTCTTC,CASATGAMTYNEQFF
TRBJ2-4,TRBD2,once,TRBV4-2,TGTGCCAGCAGCCAAGTTGGCAAGCGGGAGGGCAGGAACATTCAGTACTTC,CASSQVGKREGRNIQYF
TRBJ2-2,.,.,TRBV10-1,TGCGCCAGCAGTGAGACGGGAAAGGAGCTGTTTTTT,CASSETGKELFF
TRBJ2-2,.,.,TRBV7-9,TGTGCCAGCGGATTGGAAGGGGGCACCGGGGAGCTGTTTTTT,CASGLEGGTGELFF
TRBJ1-3,.,.,TRBV6-4,TGTGCCGGTTACTGGGGGCCTGGAAACACCATATATTTT,CAGYWGPGNTIYF
TRBJ2-3,.,.,TRBV19,TGTGCCAGCAGGCGCGACAGCCATGGGGATACGCAGTATTTT,CASRRDSHGDTQYF
TRBJ2-3,TRBD2,.,TRBV11-1,TGTGCCAGCAGCCGATCCCTTAGCGGGGCAGATACGCAGTATTTT,CASSRSLSGADTQYF
TRBJ1-2,.,.,TRBV28,TGTGCCAGCAGTTTTCCCTATCCCCGCTATGGCTACACCTTC,CASSFPYPRYGYTF
TRBJ2-7,TRBD2,many,TRBV7-2,TGTGCCAGCAGCTTAGCCCTAGGGACTAGCGGGAGAAGGGACTTC,CASSLALGTSGRRDF
TRBJ1-3,.,.,TRBV6-5,TGTGCCAGCAGTTATAAGGGAAACTCTGGAAACACCATATATTTT,CASSYKGNSGNTIYF
TRBJ2-3,.,.,TRBV5-1,TGCGCCAGCAGCCCACCGGTCGGGGCTAGCACAGATACGCAGTATTTT,CASSPPVGASTDTQYF
TRBJ2-5,TRBD1,.,TRBV28,TGTGCCAGCAGACCAATCCCCGGAAGGGGGCAGGGGGAGACCCAGTACTTC,CASRPIPGRGQGETQYF
TRBJ2-2,.,.,TRBV5-1,TGCGCCAGCAGCCCGATGGACCAGGCGACCGGGGAGCTGTTTTTT,CASSPMDQATGELFF
TRBJ2-7,.,.,TRBV14,TGTGCCAGCAGCCTCCTCGGCACCTACGAGCAGTACTTC,CASSLLGTYEQYF
TRBJ2-5,.,.,TRBV5-6,TGTGCCAGCAGCCGGGACACCAACCAAGAGACCCAGTACTTC,CASSRDTNQETQYF
TRBJ2-2,.,.,TRBV5-1,TGCGCCAGCAGCGTTCCACTGAGCACCGGGGAGCTGTTTTTT,CASSVPLSTGELFF
TRBJ2-7,TRBD2,once,TRBV6-1,TGTGCCAGCAGAGGTAGGACTAGCAGCCACGAGCAGTACTTC,CASRGRTSSHEQYF
TRBJ1-2,.,.,TRBV30,TGTGCCTGGAGTGTCGCCAGGACCTCCGGCGGCTACACCTTC,CAWSVARTSGGYTF
TRBJ2-2,TRBD1,.,TRBV18,TGTGCCAGCTCATCCTCCGGGACAGTAAACACCGGGGAGCTGTTTTTT,CASSSSGTVNTGELFF
TRBJ1-2,.,.,TRBV27,TGTGCCAGCGGAGGGCCCCGGGGTCTCTCTGGCTACACCTTC,CASGGPRGLSGYTF
TRBJ2-1,TRBD2,once,TRBV7-2,TGTGCCAGCAGCTTAGCGGCGGGAGTAGGCAATGAGCAGTTCTTC,CASSLAAGVGNEQFF
TRBJ1-3,.,.,TRBV9,TGTGCCAGCAGCGTAGACGGCGGCTCTGGAAACACCATATATTTT,CASSVDGGSGNTIYF
TRBJ2-7,TRBD1,.,TRBV19,TGTGCCAGTAGTACCCAGGGGGCCGCCTACGAGCAGTACTTC,CASSTQGAAYEQYF
TRBJ2-1,TRBD2,.,TRBV15,TGTGCCACCAGCAGGGGCGGAGCGGGAGGGAGTGAGCAGTTCTTC,CATSRGGAGGSEQFF
TRBJ2-3,TRBD1,.,TRBV2,TGTGCCAGCACTTCCGGGACAGGGAAAGGAGATACGCAGTATTTT,CASTSGTGKGDTQYF
TRBJ2-7,.,.,TRBV7-2,TGTGCCAGCAGCTTAGGGGCTAGCGGACAGTACGAGCAGTACTTC,CASSLGASGQYEQYF
TRBJ1-1,TRBD1,.,TRBV2,TGTGCCAGCAGATTCACAGGGGTAGGGACTGAAGCTTTCTTT,CASRFTGVGTEAFF
TRBJ2-7,TRBD2,.,TRBV14,TGTGCCAGCAGCCAAGACAGTCCGCCGCCGGGACTAGCGGGAGACCCCCGACCCTCCTACGAGCAGTACTTC,CASSQDSPPPGLAGDPRPSYEQYF
TRBJ2-7,.,few,TRBV7-2,TGTGCCAGCAGCCTAGGGACCGGAGAGCAGTACTTC,CASSLGTGEQYF
TRBJ2-7,TRBD1,.,TRBV9,TGTGCCAGCAGCGTGGCCCCCGGGACAGCATACGAGCAGTACTTC,CASSVAPGTAYEQYF
TRBJ2-3,.,few,TRBV18,TGTGCCAGCTCACCCCCCTTGGCAGATACGCAGTATTTT,CASSPPLADTQYF
TRBJ1-5,.,.,TRBV28,TGTGCCAGCAGTTTATTCGGAAAATCGGACTTCCAGCCCCAGCATTTT,CASSLFGKSDFQPQHF